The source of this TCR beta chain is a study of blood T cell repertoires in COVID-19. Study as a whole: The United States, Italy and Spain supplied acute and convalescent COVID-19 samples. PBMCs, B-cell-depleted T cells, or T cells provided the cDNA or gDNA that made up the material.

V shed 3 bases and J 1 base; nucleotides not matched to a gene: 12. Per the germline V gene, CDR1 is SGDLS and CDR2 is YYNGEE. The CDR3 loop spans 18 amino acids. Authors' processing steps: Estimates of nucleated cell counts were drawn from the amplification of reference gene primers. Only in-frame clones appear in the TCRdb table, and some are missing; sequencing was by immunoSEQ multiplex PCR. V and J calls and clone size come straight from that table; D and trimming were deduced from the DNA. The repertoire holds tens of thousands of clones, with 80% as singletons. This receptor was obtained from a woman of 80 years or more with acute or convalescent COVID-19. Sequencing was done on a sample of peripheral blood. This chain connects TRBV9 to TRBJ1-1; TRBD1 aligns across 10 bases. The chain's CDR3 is CASSDPIDRGLRNTEAFF. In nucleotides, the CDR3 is TGTGCCAGCAGCGACCCTATTGACAGGGGGCTAAGGAACACTGAAGCTTTCTTT.